This TCR beta chain was observed in a study of blood T cell repertoires in COVID-19. Turning to the study itself: T cells, B-cell-depleted T cells, or PBMCs supplied cDNA or gDNA.

Two negative PCRs, clearance, or symptom resolution characterized the recovered Cohort 3 donors. The length of the CDR3 is 16 residues. Germline CDR1 and CDR2: LNHNV and YYDKDF (reference sequence). Trimming pared 1 base from V and 9 bases from J, leaving 16 bases between. As originally analysed: Amplification from reference gene primers served as the basis for estimated nucleated cell counts. Only in-frame clones appear in the TCRdb table, and some are missing; sequencing was by immunoSEQ multiplex PCR. Clone size and V and J calls were adopted from that table, with D and trimming inferred from the DNA. This repertoire shows 330,000 or so clones, 80% to 90% found once; its top ten account for around 5%.

The origin of this receptor is a man aged 25-40 years who had recovered from COVID-19. The sequenced material came from PBMCs or T cells enriched from blood (not recorded which). The rearrangement joins TRBV15 to TRBJ1-6; D is ambiguous. The CDR3: CATSRGYRGEFSPLHF. The CDR3 bases are TGTGCCACCAGCAGAGGGTACCGCGGGGAATTTTCACCCCTCCACTTT.